The clone carrying this TCR beta chain showed up just a few times. Its cognate antigen is unknown. The data are from a study of regulatory dendritic cells for organ transplantation. General study points: Memory CD8+ clonal expansion seemed more limited with regulatory than mature dendritic cells. Of resting T cell subsets, memory CD8+ had the most alloreactive clonotypes. Naive CD4+ and CD8+ repertoires were highly diverse; memory CD8+ was most oligoclonal.

CFSE-labeled sorted T cells met regulatory or mature dendritic cells for about five days. Memory T cells were CD45RO+, naive were CD45RA+, sorted by FACS. The V end was cut by 2 bases, the J end by 7 bases, with 21 bases between. CDR3 size: 17 residues. Germline CDR1 is SGHVS and CDR2 is FQNEAQ. Generated by immunoSEQ multiplex PCR, the TCRdb table keeps only in-frame clones and is missing some. Among some 4,300 clones, around 71% were seen once, and the ten largest hold 20% to 25%. This clonotype was sampled from a human donor in good health. Sequences were obtained from memory CD8+ T cells from blood cultured with dendritic cells. Indicated subset: CD45RO+ memory T cells. The genes are TRBV7-8 and TRBJ1-5; a possible D gene is TRBD1 (6 bases). The CDR3 protein is CASSLLYDSGVKQPQHF. The CDR3 DNA reads TGTGCCAGCAGCTTATTGTACGACTCAGGGGTCAAGCAGCCCCAGCATTTT.